Presented here are 28 T cell receptor beta chains from one specimen sequenced in a study of blood T cell repertoires in COVID-19. Produced via immunoSEQ multiplex PCR; TCRdb's table is partial and in-frame only. Of around 300,000 clones in the sample, over 70% were seen once. Sequencing input: PBMCs or T cells enriched from blood (not recorded which). Source of these receptors: a man aged 25 to 40 who had recovered from COVID-19.

CDR3: CASRRDSYYEQYF. The CDR3 DNA reads TGTGCCAGCAGAAGGGACAGTTACTACGAGCAGTACTTC. The rearrangement links TRBV27 to TRBJ2-7; 7 nucleotides align to TRBD1. Trimming at V came to 6 bases and at J to 3 bases, leaving 5 bases not matched to a gene. CDR3 length equals 13 residues. Germline lookup yields CDR1 MNHEY and CDR2 SMNVEV (reference sequence).

This chain connects TRBV5-5 to TRBJ1-2; D gene uncertain. This CDR3 has 15 residues. V was clipped by 1 base and J by 5 bases, with 15 bases between them. The germline V gene encodes CDR1 SGHKS and CDR2 YYEKEE (reference sequence). The CDR3, as DNA: TGTGCCAGCAGCTTGACACCGAGGGTTGGGTATGGCTACACCTTC. The encoded protein is CASSLTPRVGYGYTF.

This chain connects TRBV5-1 to TRBJ1-1; D unclear. The V and J ends lost 0 bases and 4 bases respectively, with 7 bases between them. Germline values: CDR1 SGHRS, CDR2 YFSETQ. This CDR3 is 13 amino acids long. CDR3: CASSLVGSTEAFF. CDR3 DNA sequence: TGCGCCAGCAGCTTGGTGGGGAGCACTGAAGCTTTCTTT.

The chain has TRBV6-5 and TRBJ1-5; weak D call: TRBD1 (6 bases). Deletions cut 5 bases from V and 1 base from J, with 9 bases between. Germline assignment: CDR1 MNHEY and CDR2 SVGAGI. CDR3 length equals 14 residues. CDR3 DNA: TGTGCCAGCAGTCGGACAGTAAGCAATCAGCCCCAGCATTTT. It encodes CASSRTVSNQPQHF.

This clone was seen only a few times. The chain combines TRBV7-9 with TRBJ2-7; D may be TRBD2 (5 bases). Trimming left V 10 bases short and J 0 bases short, with 16 bases between. This CDR3 has 14 residues. The germline V gene has CDR1 SEHNR and CDR2 FQNEAQ (reference sequence). CDR3 sequence reads: CAIRSIGGSYEQYF. The CDR3 DNA follows: TGTGCCATACGGAGTATCGGAGGCTCCTACGAGCAGTACTTC.

The chain has TRBV5-6 and TRBJ2-4; TRBD2 is a possible D gene (7 bases). In germline, CDR1 is SGHDT, CDR2 YYEEEE. V gave up 2 bases and J gave up 8 bases, with 14 bases separating them. This CDR3 is built from 14 residues. CDR3 coding DNA: TGTGCCAGCAGCTTAGGGGGGGCGCTGGACATTCAGTACTTC. It codes for CASSLGGALDIQYF.

V and J are TRBV19 and TRBJ2-1; D unclear. The germline gives CDR1 LNHDA, CDR2 SQIVND (reference sequence). V dropped 3 bases and J dropped 0 bases, with 3 bases sitting between them. This CDR3 is 13 amino acids long. The CDR3 DNA reads as TGTGCCAGTAGTATGTACTCCTACAATGAGCAGTTCTTC. Its translation: CASSMYSYNEQFF.

This rearrangement joins TRBV11-2 to TRBJ2-7, with D perhaps TRBD1 (6 bases). V dropped 3 bases and J dropped 5 bases, with 17 bases sitting between them. This CDR3 is 15 amino acids long. Germline values: CDR1 SGHAT, CDR2 FQNNGV. The CDR3: CASSLDPVQGNEQYF. In DNA, the CDR3 is TGTGCCAGCAGCTTGGATCCGGTACAGGGCAACGAGCAGTACTTC.

The genes are TRBV24-1 and TRBJ1-5, with 7 positions matching TRBD1. V was clipped by 5 bases and J by 3 bases; unmatched bases: 3. Germline V gene data show CDR1 as KGHDR and CDR2 as SFDVKD. The CDR3 consists of 14 residues. The CDR3 DNA sequence: TGTGCCACCAGTGGTGGGACAGCCAATCAGCCCCAGCATTTT. Residues: CATSGGTANQPQHF.

The chain joins TRBV5-1 to TRBJ2-1, with D possibly matching TRBD1 (6 bases). Germline V gene data show CDR1 as SGHRS and CDR2 as YFSETQ. Trimming shortened V by 4 bases and J by 4 bases, and 12 bases separated the two germline ends. The CDR3 consists of 14 residues. CDR3 DNA sequence: TGCGCCAGCAGCACAGGGACCGATTACAATGAGCAGTTCTTC. Its translation: CASSTGTDYNEQFF. Looking up the rest from reference TRBV5-1 and TRBJ2-1 gives the full variable domain: KAGVTQTPRYLIKTRGQQVTLSCSPISGHRSVSWYQQTPGQGLQFLFEYFSETQRNKGNFPGRFSGRQFSNSRSEMNVSTLELGDSALYLCASSTGTDYNEQFFGPGTRLTVL.

DNA of the CDR3: TGTGCCAGCAGTTCCCCCCTAGCGGGCTACACCGGGGAGCTGTTTTTT. Protein product: CASSSPLAGYTGELFF. This rearrangement joins TRBV27 to TRBJ2-2; 8 bases match TRBD2. J gave up 3 bases and V 4 bases, and 7 bases lay outside the gene matches. Germline V CDR1 and CDR2: MNHEY, SMNVEV (reference sequence). The CDR3 has 16 residues.

V gene TRBV10-3 combines with J gene TRBJ2-7; D might be TRBD1 (5 bases). This CDR3 has 11 residues. Germline V gene lookup returns CDR1 ENHRY and CDR2 SYGVKD. Trimming took 7 bases from V and 3 from J, leaving 7 bases between them. CDR3 sequence (DNA): TGTGCCATCACTGACAGCTACGAGCAGTACTTC. Its protein product is CAITDSYEQYF.

V gene TRBV30 combines with J gene TRBJ1-2; possible D gene TRBD1, 5 bases. CDR3 length equals 12 residues. Germline lookup yields CDR1 GTSNPN and CDR2 SVGIG (reference sequence). V was trimmed by 3 bases and J by 3 bases, leaving 8 bases between them. DNA of the CDR3: TGTGCCTGGAGGGGAGGGGACTATGGCTACACCTTC. As protein: CAWRGGDYGYTF. Variable domain in full (rest from reference TRBV30 and TRBJ1-2): SQTIHQWPATLVQPVGSPLSLECTVEGTSNPNLYWYRQAAGRGLQLLFYSVGIGQISSEVPQNLSASRPQDRQFILSSKKLLLSDSGFYLCAWRGGDYGYTFGSGTRLTVV.

V gene TRBV27 combines with J gene TRBJ1-3; D possibly corresponds to TRBD1 (5 bases). The CDR3 contains 12 residues. Germline CDR1 reads MNHEY; CDR2 reads SMNVEV (reference sequence). V lost 8 bases and J 4 bases, leaving 9 bases between the germline ends. CDR3 DNA: TGTGCCAGCGGCAGGGTAGGAAACACCATATATTTT. It encodes CASGRVGNTIYF.

This chain connects TRBV4-1 to TRBJ2-5, with TRBD2 as a possible D gene (7 bases). Germline assignment: CDR1 MGHRA and CDR2 YSYEKL. The CDR3 consists of 15 residues. Between the trimmed V and J ends, which lost 3 bases and 4 bases, there was a span of 15 bases. CDR3 protein: CASSQIGGRRETQYF. The CDR3 coding sequence is TGCGCCAGCAGCCAGATCGGGGGGCGGAGAGAGACCCAGTACTTC.

V usage is TRBV20-1 and J usage is TRBJ1-3; unclear D gene. V lost 3 bases, J lost 7 bases, and 7 bases lay in between. CDR1 is DFQATT and CDR2 is SNEGSKA in the germline V gene (reference sequence). The CDR3 totals 11 residues. The CDR3 here is CSASPGNTIYF. CDR3 in DNA: TGCAGTGCTAGCCCGGGGAACACCATATATTTT.

V and J are TRBV10-1 and TRBJ1-1; the D is unclear. This CDR3 has 15 amino acids. The germline V gene encodes CDR1 WNHNN and CDR2 SYGVQD (reference sequence). V was shortened by 3 bases and J by 0 bases, with 11 bases between the two germline ends. CDR3 bases: TGCGCCAGCAGTGAAGGCGGTCTAATGAACACTGAAGCTTTCTTT. The encoded protein is CASSEGGLMNTEAFF.

This clone appeared once. CDR3 residues: CSARAEETQYF. DNA of the CDR3: TGCAGTGCTAGAGCTGAAGAGACCCAGTACTTC. This chain uses TRBV20-1 with TRBJ2-5; D not certain. Germline CDR1 and CDR2: DFQATT and SNEGSKA (reference sequence). V gave up 1 base and J gave up 3 bases, with 3 bases separating them. This CDR3 is built from 11 residues.

The V gene is TRBV11-2, the J gene TRBJ2-5, with D possibly TRBD2 on 7 matching bases. From germline, CDR1 is SGHAT and CDR2 FQNNGV. This CDR3 spans 14 amino acids. V dropped 5 bases and J dropped 4 bases, with 14 bases sitting between them. The CDR3 DNA reads TGTGCCAGCAGCGCTGGGGGGGGCCGAGAGACCCAGTACTTC. Its protein product is CASSAGGGRETQYF.

The chain employs TRBV19 and TRBJ1-5; D possibly corresponds to TRBD1 (6 bases). The CDR3 is 14 amino acids. V was cut by 7 bases and J by 3 bases, with 13 bases left in between. Germline V lookup: CDR1 LNHDA, CDR2 SQIVND (reference sequence). DNA of the CDR3: TGTGCCAGTACGCCCCGACAGGTCAATCAGCCCCAGCATTTT. Residues: CASTPRQVNQPQHF.

This clone was detected only a few times. The V and J genes are TRBV6-4 and TRBJ2-6; the D gene is possibly TRBD1 (7 bases). V was clipped by 5 bases and J by 2 bases, with 13 bases between them. This CDR3 comprises 16 residues. CDR1 is MRHNA, CDR2 SNTAGT, per germline. The CDR3 region has the DNA TGTGCCAGCAGTTACCAGGGGGGTACTGGGGCCAACGTCCTGACTTTC. As protein: CASSYQGGTGANVLTF.

This clone was counted a single time. J is TRBJ2-2 and V is TRBV7-8; D is unresolved. The germline CDR1 and CDR2 sequences are SGHVS and FQNEAQ. The CDR3 covers 17 residues. With 2 bases removed from V and 0 bases from J, the gap between germline ends came to 13 bases. CDR3 amino acids: CASSLKRILANTGELFF. The DNA of the CDR3 is TGTGCCAGCAGCTTAAAAAGAATCTTAGCGAACACCGGGGAGCTGTTTTTT.

The J gene is TRBJ2-5, the V gene TRBV7-7; 8 nucleotides align to TRBD1. V was pared by 5 bases and J by 4 bases, with 9 bases of the junction left unmatched. Per the germline V gene, CDR1 is SSHAT and CDR2 is FNYEAQ (reference sequence). The CDR3 spans 15 residues. This CDR3 reads CASSTGQGVGETQYF. The CDR3 DNA follows: TGTGCCAGCAGCACTGGACAGGGTGTTGGAGAGACCCAGTACTTC.

The V call is TRBV11-2, the J call TRBJ2-6, with D possibly being TRBD1 (7 bases). CDR1 and CDR2 from the germline V gene are SGHAT and FQNNGV. The length of the CDR3 is 18 residues. V lost 5 bases and J 0 bases, leaving 17 bases between the germline ends. CDR3 sequence: CASSPRGTAGSGANVLTF. In nucleotides, the CDR3 is TGTGCCAGCAGCCCACGGGGGACAGCTGGCTCTGGGGCCAACGTCCTGACTTTC.

This rearrangement joins TRBV11-1 to TRBJ2-5; TRBD2 is a possible D gene (6 bases). The ends were cut back, 5 bases at V and 5 bases at J, with 15 bases in the middle. The germline V gene encodes CDR1 SGHAT and CDR2 FQDESV (reference sequence). The CDR3 has 14 amino acids. CDR3 sequence: CASSTQTSVETQYF. CDR3 nucleotides: TGTGCCAGCAGCACCCAGACTAGTGTGGAGACCCAGTACTTC. The full variable domain, with the rest looked up from reference TRBV11-1 and TRBJ2-5, is EAEVAQSPRYKITEKSQAVAFWCDPISGHATLYWYRQILGQGPELLVQFQDESVVDDSQLPKDRFSAERLKGVDSTLKIQPAELGDSAMYLCASSTQTSVETQYFGPGTRLLVL.

The chain links TRBV5-1 to TRBJ2-7, with 8 bases matching TRBD1. The germline V gene has CDR1 SGHRS and CDR2 YFSETQ. The CDR3 length is 14 residues. The V gene end was trimmed by 4 bases and the J gene end by 2 bases; junction bases not matched to a gene: 5. CDR3 bases: TGCGCCAGCAGCAACGGACAGGGAACCTACGAGCAGTACTTC. It specifies CASSNGQGTYEQYF.

This sequence joins TRBV4-2 and TRBJ1-4; D is perhaps TRBD1 (5 bases). Germline assignment: CDR1 LGHNA and CDR2 YNFKEQ. Trimming cost V 2 bases and J 7 bases, with 11 bases left between them. The CDR3 loop spans 14 amino acids. CDR3 coding DNA: TGTGCCAGCAGCCAATCAGGAGGGGTTGAAAAACTGTTTTTT. Encoded protein: CASSQSGGVEKLFF.

This CDR3 is CASSSHAGGRGGYEQYF. The CDR3 nucleotides are TGTGCCAGCAGCTCACATGCCGGGGGGCGAGGGGGCTACGAGCAGTACTTC. This chain uses TRBV14 with TRBJ2-7; TRBD2 is a possible D gene (7 bases). Trimming took off 5 bases at V and 3 bases at J, with 23 bases between the two ends. The CDR3 consists of 17 residues. Germline V gene sequence: CDR1 SGHDN, CDR2 FVKESK.